This is a list of T cell receptor beta chains from one sample in a study of blood T cell repertoires in COVID-19. Clones were read by immunoSEQ multiplex PCR, and TCRdb kept only the in-frame ones, dropping some. The top ten clones hold more than 20% of a sample with fewer than 55,000 clones, roughly four fifths of them seen once. The specimen sequenced was peripheral blood. These receptors were obtained from an elderly woman with COVID-19, enrolled during active disease. The CDR3 runs from the conserved cysteine through the conserved F or W. The D gene is left open where the match is weak. Rows give clone size only sometimes, using once, few, many, or a class for an expanded clone.

d_call	clone_size	v_call	j_call	cdr3_nt	cdr3_aa
NA	NA	TRBV5-5	TRBJ2-1	TGTGCCAGCAGCTGGGGCGTAGGGGGAAACAATGAGCAGTTCTTC	CASSWGVGGNNEQFF
NA	NA	TRBV27	TRBJ2-2	TGTGCCAGCAGTATGTGGACAGCCAACACCGGGGAGCTGTTTTTT	CASSMWTANTGELFF
TRBD2	NA	TRBV4-1	TRBJ2-7	TGCGCCAGCAGCCGAGGCGGGAGCTACGAGCAGTACTTC	CASSRGGSYEQYF
NA	NA	TRBV5-1	TRBJ2-3	TGCGCCAGCAGCAAGCAGCGGATCACAGATACGCAGTATTTT	CASSKQRITDTQYF
TRBD1	NA	TRBV7-3	TRBJ1-1	TGTGCCAGCAGCTTGTGGCAGGGGGCTCGTCTGAACACTGAAGCTTTCTTT	CASSLWQGARLNTEAFF
TRBD2	NA	TRBV4-2	TRBJ2-3	TGTGCCAGCAGTTACGGGAGGGACGCAGATACGCAGTATTTT	CASSYGRDADTQYF
TRBD2	NA	TRBV5-1	TRBJ2-2	TGCGCCAGCACCCCCGGGGGGGGGAACACCGGGGAGCTGTTTTTT	CASTPGGGNTGELFF
NA	few	TRBV5-4	TRBJ1-2	TGTGCCAGCAGTTCTCAGGGGCGCACTGGGGGCTACACCTTC	CASSSQGRTGGYTF
NA	NA	TRBV20-1	TRBJ2-1	TGCAGTGCTAGTGTTAACTACAATGAGCAGTTCTTC	CSASVNYNEQFF
NA	NA	TRBV21-1	TRBJ2-7	TGTGCCAGCAGCAAAGCAAGCGACGAGCAGTACTTC	CASSKASDEQYF
NA	NA	TRBV30	TRBJ1-6	TGTGCCTGGACCCGGACAGACAACTATAATTCACCCCTCCACTTT	CAWTRTDNYNSPLHF
TRBD1	NA	TRBV6-5	TRBJ1-6	TGTGCCAGCACCTATAGACAGGGACACTCACCCCTCCACTTT	CASTYRQGHSPLHF
NA	NA	TRBV11-2	TRBJ2-3	TGTGCCAGCAGCTTTCGGGGTGGCACAGATACGCAGTATTTT	CASSFRGGTDTQYF
NA	NA	TRBV29-1	TRBJ2-3	TGCAGCGTTGGGGGGGAGAGGACGCAGTATTTT	CSVGGERTQYF
NA	NA	TRBV6-1	TRBJ1-5	TGTGCCAGCAGTGAATGGAGGGCACCCATTAGCTCCAATCAGCCCCAGCATTTT	CASSEWRAPISSNQPQHF
TRBD2	NA	TRBV7-3	TRBJ2-1	TGTGCCAGCAGCCGAGGACTAGCGGTGGATGAGCAGTTCTTC	CASSRGLAVDEQFF
NA	once	TRBV28	TRBJ1-4	TGTGCCAGCCTCGGGGGGGTGAGGAATGAAAAACTGTTTTTT	CASLGGVRNEKLFF
NA	NA	TRBV7-3	TRBJ2-1	TGTGCCAGCAGCCCGAGTCGCTTCAATGAGCAGTTCTTC	CASSPSRFNEQFF
NA	NA	TRBV7-9	TRBJ2-3	TGTGCCAGCAGCGACGGTGGCAGGGCGGTGACAGATACGCAGTATTTT	CASSDGGRAVTDTQYF
NA	NA	TRBV4-1	TRBJ2-5	TGCGCCAGCAGCCAAGATCTGACTCGGAGGGGGACCCAGTACTTC	CASSQDLTRRGTQYF
NA	NA	TRBV7-2	TRBJ2-1	TGTGCCAGCAGCGAGGGATGGAGCTCCTACAATGAGCAGTTCTTC	CASSEGWSSYNEQFF
NA	NA	TRBV6-5	TRBJ2-1	TGTGCCAGCAGTTACGAACCCAGCTCCTACAATGAGCAGTTCTTC	CASSYEPSSYNEQFF
TRBD1	NA	TRBV5-5	TRBJ1-2	TGTGCCAGCAGCCCATTGACAGGGCTTCCCTATGGCTACACCTTC	CASSPLTGLPYGYTF
NA	NA	TRBV25-1	TRBJ1-3	TGTGCCAGCCGAGTCAGCGCGGGTGGAAACACCATATATTTT	CASRVSAGGNTIYF
TRBD1	NA	TRBV11-3	TRBJ2-3	TGTGCCAGCAGCCTTCGACAGGGGGGCACAGATACGCAGTATTTT	CASSLRQGGTDTQYF
NA	NA	TRBV28	TRBJ2-2	TGTGCCAGCGGCACGGCGAGGGCAAGTTACACCGGGGAGCTGTTTTTT	CASGTARASYTGELFF
TRBD2	NA	TRBV7-2	TRBJ2-3	TGTGCCAGCAGCCGCATAGCGGGAACCCCCACAGATACGCAGTATTTT	CASSRIAGTPTDTQYF
NA	NA	TRBV3-1/TRBV3-2	TRBJ1-1	TGTGCCAGCAGCCAATTGCGGGGGGGATCGTCTTTCTTT	CASSQLRGGSSFF
NA	once	TRBV19	TRBJ1-1	TGTGCCAGTACCCTAGGAGCAGGGAAAGACACTGAAGCTTTCTTT	CASTLGAGKDTEAFF
NA	NA	TRBV7-9	TRBJ1-6	TGTGCCAGCAGCTTAGAAAACTCCAATATTCGGGGTTCACCCCTCCACTTT	CASSLENSNIRGSPLHF
NA	NA	TRBV12-3/TRBV12-4	TRBJ2-1	TGTGCCAGCAATGGAGATGGGGCTGAGCAGTTCTTC	CASNGDGAEQFF
NA	NA	TRBV6-5	TRBJ2-1	TGTGCCAGCAGTACCCGGGAAGCCTACAATGAGCAGTTCTTC	CASSTREAYNEQFF
NA	NA	TRBV6-5	TRBJ1-4	TGTGCCAGCAGTTACTTAGGGGGTACTAATGAAAAACTGTTTTTT	CASSYLGGTNEKLFF
TRBD2	NA	TRBV19	TRBJ2-1	TGTGCCAGTAGTACCGGGACTAGCGGGAGTGCTGAGCAGTTCTTC	CASSTGTSGSAEQFF
NA	NA	TRBV10-3	TRBJ2-7	TGTGCCACTGCACGGGCACAGGGAGTGGGAAACTACGAGCAGTACTTC	CATARAQGVGNYEQYF
TRBD1	many	TRBV10-2	TRBJ1-5	TGCGCCAGCAGGCAGGGGGCTAGGCAGCCCCAGCATTTT	CASRQGARQPQHF
TRBD2	NA	TRBV4-1	TRBJ2-2	TGCGCCAGCAGCCCCCGGGAGCTAGCGGGAGGGTACACCGGGGAGCTGTTTTTT	CASSPRELAGGYTGELFF
NA	NA	TRBV7-7	TRBJ2-2	TGTGCTAGCAGCTTGGGCAGACAGAACACCGGGGAGCTGTTTTTT	CASSLGRQNTGELFF
TRBD2	once	TRBV28	TRBJ2-5	TGTGCCAGCGGCCGCGGGGGGACGGGCAAAGAGACCCAGTACTTC	CASGRGGTGKETQYF
NA	NA	TRBV24-1	TRBJ2-5	TGTGCCACCAGTCTCGGGGAGACCCAGTACTTC	CATSLGETQYF